This entry lists 29 T cell receptor beta chains sequenced from one sample in a study of early T cells in non-severe SARS-CoV-2 infection. TCRdb re-analysed the 5' RACE reads in MiXCR, keeping a single row per CDR3 protein. Of some 80,000 distinct CDR3 sequences in the sample, 9% to 15% were seen once. What was sequenced was whole blood. The receptor set was obtained from an adult who was a healthcare worker with PCR-confirmed SARS-CoV-2 infection or an uninfected control (not recorded which).

This clonotype was recorded a few times. V is TRBV12-3 or TRBV12-4 and J is TRBJ1-5; 10 nucleotides line up with TRBD1. This CDR3 contains 16 residues. With 6 bases clipped from V and 4 bases from J, the junction kept 9 bases outside the gene matches. This chain's CDR3 is CASSLGQGGLNQPQHF. The CDR3, as DNA: TGTGCCAGCAGCCTTGGACAGGGGGGTCTTAATCAGCCCCAGCATTTT.

This clonotype was seen only a few times. The V and J genes are TRBV6-2 or TRBV6-3 and TRBJ2-7, with D tentatively TRBD2 (6 bases). Trimming removed 8 bases from V and 4 bases from J, with 18 bases in between. Germline V gene lookup returns CDR1 MNHEY and CDR2 SVGEGT. The CDR3 is 14 amino acids. CDR3 nucleotides: TGTGCCAGCGCGACCGACACTAGCCAGTACGAGCAGTACTTC. Translated, it gives CASATDTSQYEQYF.

The table lists this clonotype with many counts. The rearrangement uses TRBV7-2 and TRBJ2-1; D gene ambiguous. This CDR3 has 13 residues. CDR1 is SGHTA and CDR2 is FQGNSA in the germline V gene. V was clipped by 5 bases and J by 0 bases, with 5 bases between them. The CDR3: CASSPISYNEQFF. CDR3 bases: TGTGCCAGCAGCCCAATCTCCTACAATGAGCAGTTCTTC.

This clonotype was counted at least ten times. The chain carries TRBV7-8 and TRBJ1-2, with TRBD1 identical over 12 bases. There are 15 residues in the CDR3. Germline loops: CDR1 SGHVS, CDR2 FQNEAQ. V was pared by 5 bases and J by 4 bases, with 5 bases of the junction left unmatched. The CDR3 DNA reads as TGTGCCAGCAGCCCCGGGACAGGGGGCGGCTATGGCTACACCTTC. This encodes CASSPGTGGGYGYTF.

A few counts support this clonotype. The chain uses TRBV4-2 and TRBJ2-1; possible D gene TRBD1, 6 bases. The ends were cut back, 7 bases at V and 4 bases at J, with 20 bases in the middle. CDR1 is LGHNA and CDR2 is YNFKEQ in the germline V gene. The CDR3 is 16 amino acids. The CDR3 nucleotides are TGTGCCAGCACCCCAGGGGCAAGCGGAGTTTACAATGAGCAGTTCTTC. Its protein is CASTPGASGVYNEQFF.

The V call is TRBV6-5, the J call TRBJ2-7; 7 nucleotides match TRBD2. The germline V gene encodes CDR1 MNHEY and CDR2 SVGAGI. The V segment lost 6 bases and the J segment 4 bases; nucleotides outside the gene matches: 12. This CDR3 spans 15 amino acids. This chain's CDR3 is CASSRRAGAMYEQYF. The CDR3 region has the DNA TGTGCCAGCAGCCGCCGGGCGGGAGCGATGTACGAGCAGTACTTC.

The chain is built from TRBV20-1 and TRBJ1-2, with TRBD1 as a possible D gene (6 bases). Germline CDR1 reads DFQATT; CDR2 reads SNEGSKA (reference sequence). Trimming took off 6 bases at V and 0 bases at J, with 14 bases between the two ends. This CDR3 has 14 amino acids. The chain's CDR3 is CSADQGRTNYGYTF. The DNA for the CDR3 is TGCAGTGCGGACCAGGGGAGAACTAACTATGGCTACACCTTC.

This clonotype was recorded a few times. The CDR3 here is CSARRQGNYGYTF. DNA of the CDR3: TGCAGTGCTAGAAGACAGGGGAACTATGGCTACACCTTC. The chain employs TRBV20-1 and TRBJ1-2, with TRBD1 identical over 8 bases. Germline CDR1 DFQATT, CDR2 SNEGSKA (reference sequence). With 2 bases clipped from V and 2 bases from J, the junction kept 1 base outside the gene matches. The CDR3 sequence is 13 residues long.

In this sample, this clonotype turned up many times. J is TRBJ2-7 and V is TRBV11-2; tentatively, D is TRBD1 or TRBD2 (5 bases each). The CDR3 has 16 residues. The ends were cut back, 5 bases at V and 0 bases at J, with 17 bases in the middle. CDR1 is SGHAT and CDR2 is FQNNGV in the germline V gene. The CDR3 DNA follows: TGTGCCAGCAGCCCAGTCCGGGGACCTCGCTCCTACGAGCAGTACTTC. Translating it yields CASSPVRGPRSYEQYF. The full variable domain, in which reference TRBV11-2 and TRBJ2-7 provide the parts outside the CDR3, is EAGVAQSPRYKIIEKRQSVAFWCNPISGHATLYWYQQILGQGPKLLIQFQNNGVVDDSQLPKDRFSAERLKGVDSTLKIQPAKLEDSAVYLCASSPVRGPRSYEQYFGPGTRLTVT.

The genes are TRBV6-5 and TRBJ2-5; D is possibly TRBD1 (5 bases). Looked up from germline, CDR1 is MNHEY and CDR2 is SVGAGI. The CDR3 contains 13 residues. V was trimmed by 10 bases and J by 5 bases, leaving 17 bases between them. The CDR3 loop is CATGRSPRETQYF. As DNA, the CDR3 is TGTGCCACAGGGCGCAGTCCGAGGGAGACCCAGTACTTC.

The chain carries TRBV7-8 and TRBJ2-1; 10 positions match TRBD2. Germline CDR1 reads SGHVS; CDR2 reads FQNEAQ. The CDR3 is 15 amino acids. Trimming removed 6 bases from V and 3 bases from J; junction bases left unmatched: 5. CDR3 bases: TGTGCCAGCAGTTATCTAGCGGGAGTCTACAATGAGCAGTTCTTC. It yields the protein CASSYLAGVYNEQFF. Supplemented by reference TRBV7-8 and TRBJ2-1, the full variable domain reads GAGVSQSPRYKVAKRGQDVALRCDPISGHVSLFWYQQALGQGPEFLTYFQNEAQLDKSGLPSDRFFAERPEGSVSTLKIQRTQQEDSAVYLCASSYLAGVYNEQFFGPGTRLTVL.

This clonotype appeared a few times. This chain connects TRBV3-1 to TRBJ2-1, with 13 nucleotides matching TRBD2. Trimming cost V 4 bases and J 6 bases; bases outside gene matches: 9. CDR3 length equals 17 residues. CDR1 and CDR2 from the germline V gene are LGHDT and YNNKEL (reference sequence). The CDR3 nucleotides read TGTGCCAGCAGCCCACTAGCGGGAGGGGCCCTGGGCAATGAGCAGTTCTTC. Translating it yields CASSPLAGGALGNEQFF.

The J gene is TRBJ1-3, the V gene TRBV14; the D is unclear. The CDR3 has 15 amino acids. V was shortened by 5 bases and J by 4 bases, with 15 bases between the two germline ends. Germline CDR1 reads SGHDN; CDR2 reads FVKESK. CDR3 coding DNA: TGTGCCAGCAGCGCGGGCTATTCGATCGGAAACACCATATATTTT. Residues: CASSAGYSIGNTIYF.

The J gene is TRBJ2-1, the V gene TRBV6-1, with 10 bases matching TRBD2. The CDR3 extends over 15 amino acids. Losses at the gene ends were 5 bases for V and 6 bases for J; bases not matched to a gene: 7. The germline gives CDR1 MNHNS, CDR2 SASEGT. CDR3 nucleotides: TGTGCCAGCAGTTTTTCCGGGACTAGCGCCAATGAGCAGTTCTTC. This gives the protein CASSFSGTSANEQFF.

This chain links TRBV7-8 with TRBJ2-5, with TRBD2 as a possible D gene (6 bases). Germline CDR1 reads SGHVS; CDR2 reads FQNEAQ. V gave up 5 bases and J gave up 5 bases, with 18 bases separating them. The CDR3 loop spans 15 amino acids. The CDR3 sequence: CASSLLLPEGETQYF. The CDR3 DNA reads TGTGCCAGCAGCCTCCTCCTCCCGGAGGGGGAGACCCAGTACTTC.

As to this clonotype: The junction and the germline gene differ at one end; a read error may be behind it. The rearrangement uses TRBV20-1 and TRBJ2-4; TRBD2 matches 11 bases. Germline V gene sequence: CDR1 DFQATT, CDR2 SNEGSKA (reference sequence). This CDR3 is 14 amino acids long. CDR3: CRATSGSVKNIQYF. DNA for the CDR3: TGCAGGGCTACTAGCGGGAGTGTCAAAAACATTCAGTACTTC.

J is TRBJ1-2 and V is TRBV7-2; D uncertain. Trimming left V 6 bases short and J 2 bases short, with 16 bases between. Germline V gives CDR1 SGHTA, CDR2 FQGNSA. The CDR3 is made up of 15 amino acids. The CDR3 here is CASSALSHINYGYTF. CDR3 bases: TGTGCCAGCAGTGCCCTCTCACACATCAACTATGGCTACACCTTC.

This clonotype was recorded at least ten times. The chain links TRBV9 to TRBJ2-1; D is ambiguous. Trimming shortened V by 0 bases and J by 3 bases, and 7 bases separated the two germline ends. Germline V CDR1 and CDR2: SGDLS, YYNGEE. CDR3 length equals 14 residues. The CDR3 sequence: CASSVGSSYNEQFF. The CDR3 DNA follows: TGTGCCAGCAGCGTAGGTTCCAGCTACAATGAGCAGTTCTTC.

The gene calls are TRBV20-1 and TRBJ2-3, with D perhaps matching TRBD2 (6 bases). The germline V gene encodes CDR1 DFQATT and CDR2 SNEGSKA (reference sequence). V gave up 6 bases and J gave up 0 bases, with 16 bases separating them. The CDR3 is 15 amino acids. The CDR3 loop is CSAPKRVLSTDTQYF. DNA of the CDR3: TGCAGTGCCCCAAAGCGGGTGCTGAGCACAGATACGCAGTATTTT.

This clonotype was observed a few times. The chain links TRBV3-1 to TRBJ2-7, with TRBD2 matching over 7 bases. The V segment lost 4 bases and the J segment 2 bases; nucleotides outside the gene matches: 8. The CDR3 totals 15 residues. Germline lookup yields CDR1 LGHDT and CDR2 YNNKEL (reference sequence). The CDR3 DNA reads TGTGCCAGCAGCCTACGACTAGCCGGACCCTACGAGCAGTACTTC. Amino acids: CASSLRLAGPYEQYF.

The table lists this clonotype with a few counts. The chain has TRBV6-1 and TRBJ1-2; unclear D gene. This CDR3 region has 12 residues. V was clipped by 4 bases and J by 5 bases, with 8 bases between them. CDR1 and CDR2 from the germline V gene are MNHNS and SASEGT. CDR3 sequence reads: CASSGSSYGYTF. The CDR3 DNA is TGTGCCAGCAGTGGGAGTTCATATGGCTACACCTTC.

This clonotype was detected ten times or more. This sequence joins TRBV29-1 and TRBJ2-1, with 7 bases lining up with TRBD1. Trimming at V came to 6 bases and at J to 0 bases, leaving 8 bases not matched to a gene. The CDR3 sequence is 15 residues long. Germline V gene sequence: CDR1 SQVTM, CDR2 ANQGSEA. The CDR3 spells CSVGEGASSYNEQFF. The CDR3 DNA sequence: TGCAGCGTCGGAGAGGGGGCGAGCTCCTACAATGAGCAGTTCTTC.

This clonotype was observed a handful of times. V is TRBV7-8 and J is TRBJ2-3; D is unresolved. The V gene's germline CDR1 is SGHVS and CDR2 FQNEAQ. V lost 1 base and J lost 1, with 6 bases in between. This CDR3 is built from 14 residues. CDR3 nucleotide sequence: TGTGCCAGCAGCTTAGTGCATCGCACAGATACGCAGTATTTT. It encodes CASSLVHRTDTQYF.

In this sample, this clonotype turned up a few times. The chain employs TRBV29-1 and TRBJ2-1; D possibly matches TRBD1 or TRBD2 (5 bases each). The V and J ends lost 0 bases and 10 bases respectively, with 22 bases between them. Germline V gene sequence: CDR1 SQVTM, CDR2 ANQGSEA. CDR3 length: 16 amino acids. DNA for the CDR3: TGCAGCGTTGAAGATCTGTTTTGGGGGAGTGGGAAGGAGCAGTTCTTC. Amino acids: CSVEDLFWGSGKEQFF.

This clonotype was observed a few times. The chain carries TRBV20-1 and TRBJ1-1, with 8 bases identical to TRBD1. The junction had 6 bases not matched to a gene; V was cut back by 0 bases and J by 6 bases. The V gene's germline CDR1 is DFQATT and CDR2 SNEGSKA (reference sequence). This CDR3 contains 14 residues. The CDR3, as DNA: TGCAGTGCTAGAGATGACAGGGGAGCCCCTGAAGCTTTCTTT. It specifies CSARDDRGAPEAFF.

This chain connects TRBV10-3 to TRBJ2-1; D is tentatively TRBD1 or TRBD2 (6 bases each). With 7 bases removed from V and 5 bases from J, the gap between germline ends came to 15 bases. Germline V CDR1 and CDR2: ENHRY, SYGVKD. The CDR3 extends over 14 amino acids. The CDR3 loop is CAIKGGAVNNEQFF. Written as DNA, the CDR3 is TGTGCCATCAAGGGGGGAGCCGTTAACAATGAGCAGTTCTTC.

This clonotype occurred a few times. J is TRBJ2-1 and V is TRBV20-1; TRBD2 might be the D (6 bases). Germline V CDR1 and CDR2: DFQATT, SNEGSKA (reference sequence). The CDR3 runs 18 residues. The germline V and J ends were trimmed by 2 bases and 0 bases, with 20 bases remaining between them. The CDR3 bases are TGCAGTGCTAGAAGGGACGGGAGAGCCATGCTCTCCTACAATGAGCAGTTCTTC. It codes for CSARRDGRAMLSYNEQFF.

This clonotype was recorded many times. The J gene is TRBJ2-7, the V gene TRBV28, with D possibly matching TRBD1 (6 bases). CDR1 MDHEN and CDR2 SYDVKM come from the germline V gene. This CDR3 is built from 12 residues. The germline V and J ends were trimmed by 7 bases and 6 bases, with 13 bases remaining between them. The CDR3 loop is CASTGTFREQYF. In DNA form, the CDR3 reads TGTGCCAGCACGGGGACATTCCGCGAGCAGTACTTC.

This clonotype was counted only a few times. The gene calls are TRBV21-1 and TRBJ2-5. TRBV21-1 is given as a pseudogene. This CDR3 has 15 residues. This chain's CDR3 is CASIRQERVRETQYF. DNA of the CDR3: TGTGCCAGCATCCGCCAGGAAAGGGTTAGAGAGACCCAGTACTTC.